The T cell receptor beta chain under discussion was sequenced for a study of T cell responses to AZD1222 COVID-19 vaccine. Study-level points and caveats: The donors showed a predominance of white British ancestry and of females, with possible underestimation of clonal diversity.

Clones were read by immunoSEQ multiplex PCR, and TCRdb kept only the in-frame ones, dropping some. The repertoire holds about 150,000 clones, with 88% as singletons. This clone was observed a few times. Its antigen is currently unknown. J lost 2 bases, V lost 2 bases, and 4 bases had no gene match. CDR1 is SGHRS and CDR2 is YFSETQ in the germline V gene. CDR3 size: 15 residues. The starting material was peripheral blood, obtained after recovery from COVID-19. The V call is TRBV5-1, the J call TRBJ2-1; TRBD2 agrees at 7 bases. The sequence was obtained from an adult who had recovered from COVID-19. The CDR3 DNA follows: TGCGCCAGCAGCTTAGCGGGATTCGCCTACAATGAGCAGTTCTTC. It translates to CASSLAGFAYNEQFF.